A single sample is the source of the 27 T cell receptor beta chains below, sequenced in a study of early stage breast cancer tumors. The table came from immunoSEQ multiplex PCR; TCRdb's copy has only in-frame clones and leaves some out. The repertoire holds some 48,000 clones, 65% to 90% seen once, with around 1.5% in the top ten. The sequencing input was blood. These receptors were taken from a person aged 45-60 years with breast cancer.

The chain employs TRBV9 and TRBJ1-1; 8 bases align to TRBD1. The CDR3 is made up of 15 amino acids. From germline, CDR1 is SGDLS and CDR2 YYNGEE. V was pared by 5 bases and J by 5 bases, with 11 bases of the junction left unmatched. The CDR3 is CASRPGTGPGTEAFF. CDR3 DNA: TGTGCCAGCAGACCCGGGACAGGTCCGGGGACTGAAGCTTTCTTT.

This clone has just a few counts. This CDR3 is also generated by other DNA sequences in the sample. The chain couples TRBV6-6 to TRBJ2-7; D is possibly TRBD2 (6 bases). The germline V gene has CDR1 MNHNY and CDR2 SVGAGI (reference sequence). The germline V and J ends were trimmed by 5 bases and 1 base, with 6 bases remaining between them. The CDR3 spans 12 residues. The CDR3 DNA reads TGTGCCAGCAGTGGAGGGTCCTACGAGCAGTACTTC. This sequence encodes CASSGGSYEQYF.

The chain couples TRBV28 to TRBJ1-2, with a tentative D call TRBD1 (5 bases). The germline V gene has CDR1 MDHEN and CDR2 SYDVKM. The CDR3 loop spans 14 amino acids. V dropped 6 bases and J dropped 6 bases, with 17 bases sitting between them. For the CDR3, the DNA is TGTGCCAGCAGGACACAGGCCTCCATCAATGGCTACACCTTC. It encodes CASRTQASINGYTF.

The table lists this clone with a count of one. The CDR3 DNA sequence: TGTGCCAGCAGTTTGGTACAGGGAGACTATGGCTACACCTTC. This translates into CASSLVQGDYGYTF. This sequence joins TRBV27 and TRBJ1-2; perhaps TRBD1 as D (6 bases). This CDR3 comprises 14 residues. V was trimmed by 3 bases and J by 3 bases, leaving 11 bases between them. Germline CDR1 and CDR2: MNHEY and SMNVEV (reference sequence).

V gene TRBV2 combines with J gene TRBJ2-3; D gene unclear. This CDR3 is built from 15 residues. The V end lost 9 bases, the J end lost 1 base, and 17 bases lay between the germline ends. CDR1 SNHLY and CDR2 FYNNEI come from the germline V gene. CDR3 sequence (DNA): TGTGCCAGTACTAAGGTAGAGGCGGGCACAGATACGCAGTATTTT. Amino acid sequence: CASTKVEAGTDTQYF.

The CDR3 sequence is CASSPGQRGAFF. The CDR3, as DNA: TGTGCCAGTAGTCCAGGACAGAGGGGAGCTTTCTTT. The genes are TRBV19 and TRBJ1-1, with D maybe TRBD1 (6 bases). The CDR3 length is 12 residues. Germline V lookup: CDR1 LNHDA, CDR2 SQIVND (reference sequence). Trimming pared 5 bases from V and 10 bases from J, leaving 14 bases between. Full variable domain (outside the CDR3, taken from reference TRBV19 and TRBJ1-1): DGGITQSPKYLFRKEGQNVTLSCEQNLNHDAMYWYRQDPGQGLRLIYYSQIVNDFQKGDIAEGYSVSREKKESFPLTVTSAQKNPTAFYLCASSPGQRGAFFGQGTRLTVV.

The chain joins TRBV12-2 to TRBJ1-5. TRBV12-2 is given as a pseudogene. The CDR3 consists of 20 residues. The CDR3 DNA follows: TGTGCAAGTCGCCCCTGGAAACCGGGAGAGGCATTATATAGCAATCAGCCCCAGCATTTT. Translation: CASRPWKPGEALYSNQPQHF.

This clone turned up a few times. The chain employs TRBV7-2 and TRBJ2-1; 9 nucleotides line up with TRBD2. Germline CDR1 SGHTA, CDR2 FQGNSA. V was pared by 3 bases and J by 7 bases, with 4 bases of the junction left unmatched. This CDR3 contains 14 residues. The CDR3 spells CASSFGLAWNEQFF. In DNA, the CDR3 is TGTGCCAGCAGCTTCGGACTAGCGTGGAATGAGCAGTTCTTC. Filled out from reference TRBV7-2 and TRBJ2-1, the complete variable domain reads GAGVSQSPSNKVTEKGKDVELRCDPISGHTALYWYRQSLGQGLEFLIYFQGNSAPDKSGLPSDRFSAERTGGSVSTLTIQRTQQEDSAVYLCASSFGLAWNEQFFGPGTRLTVL.

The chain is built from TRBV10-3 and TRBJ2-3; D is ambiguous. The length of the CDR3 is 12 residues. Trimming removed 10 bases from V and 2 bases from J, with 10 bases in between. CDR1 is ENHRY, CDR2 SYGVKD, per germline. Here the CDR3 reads CATSSPTDTQYF. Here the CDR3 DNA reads TGTGCCACCTCTTCGCCCACAGATACGCAGTATTTT.

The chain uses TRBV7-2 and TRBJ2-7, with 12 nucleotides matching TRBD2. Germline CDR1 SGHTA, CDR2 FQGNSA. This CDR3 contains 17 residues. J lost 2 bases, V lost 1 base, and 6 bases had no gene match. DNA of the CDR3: TGTGCCAGCAGCTTAGGTGGGACTAGCGGGTTACCCTACGAGCAGTACTTC. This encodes CASSLGGTSGLPYEQYF.

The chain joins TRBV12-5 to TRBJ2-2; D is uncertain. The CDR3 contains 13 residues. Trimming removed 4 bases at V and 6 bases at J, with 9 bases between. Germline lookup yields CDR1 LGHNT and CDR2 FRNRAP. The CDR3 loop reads CASGSVTPGELFF. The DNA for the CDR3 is TGTGCTAGTGGTTCTGTGACGCCCGGGGAGCTGTTTTTT.

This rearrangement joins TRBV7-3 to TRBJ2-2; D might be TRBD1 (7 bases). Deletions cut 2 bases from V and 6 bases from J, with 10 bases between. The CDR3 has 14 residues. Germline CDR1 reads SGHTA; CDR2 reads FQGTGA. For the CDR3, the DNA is TGTGCCAGCAGCTTATCCAGGGGGGCCGGGGAGCTGTTTTTT. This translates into CASSLSRGAGELFF. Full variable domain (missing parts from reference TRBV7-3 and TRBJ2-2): GAGVSQTPSNKVTEKGKYVELRCDPISGHTALYWYRQSLGQGPEFLIYFQGTGAADDSGLPNDRFFAVRPEGSVSTLKIQRTERGDSAVYLCASSLSRGAGELFFGEGSRLTVL.

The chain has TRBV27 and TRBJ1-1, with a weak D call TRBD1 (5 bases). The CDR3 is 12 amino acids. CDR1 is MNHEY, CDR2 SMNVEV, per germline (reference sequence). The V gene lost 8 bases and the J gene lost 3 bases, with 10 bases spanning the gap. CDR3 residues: CASGAGYTEAFF. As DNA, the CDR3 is TGTGCCAGCGGCGCAGGGTACACTGAAGCTTTCTTT.

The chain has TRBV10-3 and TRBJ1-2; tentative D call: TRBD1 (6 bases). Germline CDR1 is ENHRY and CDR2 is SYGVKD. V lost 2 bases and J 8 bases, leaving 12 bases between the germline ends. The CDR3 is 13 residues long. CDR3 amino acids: CAISETDSWGYTF. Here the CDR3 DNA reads TGTGCCATCAGTGAGACGGACAGTTGGGGCTACACCTTC.

The CDR3 loop reads CASSFAQNTEAFF. The DNA of the CDR3 is TGCGCCAGCAGCTTTGCGCAGAACACTGAAGCTTTCTTT. The V call is TRBV5-1, the J call TRBJ1-1, with D unclear. Trimming took 2 bases from V and 1 from J, leaving 6 bases between them. The CDR3 covers 13 residues. Germline CDR1 is SGHRS and CDR2 is YFSETQ.

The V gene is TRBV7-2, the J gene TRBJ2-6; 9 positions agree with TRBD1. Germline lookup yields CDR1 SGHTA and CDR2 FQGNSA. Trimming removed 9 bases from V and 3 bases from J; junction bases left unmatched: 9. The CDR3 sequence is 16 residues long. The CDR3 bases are TGTGCCAGTCTTAAGGACAGGGGAGGTGGGGCCAACGTCCTGACTTTC. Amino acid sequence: CASLKDRGGGANVLTF.

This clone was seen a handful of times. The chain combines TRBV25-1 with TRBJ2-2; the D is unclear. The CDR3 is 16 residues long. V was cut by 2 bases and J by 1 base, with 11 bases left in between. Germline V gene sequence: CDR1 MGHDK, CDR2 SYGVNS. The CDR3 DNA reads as TGTGCCAGCAGTGAAATGGAGCAGCTGAACACCGGGGAGCTGTTTTTT. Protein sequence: CASSEMEQLNTGELFF. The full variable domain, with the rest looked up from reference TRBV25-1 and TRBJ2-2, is EADIYQTPRYLVIGTGKKITLECSQTMGHDKMYWYQQDPGMELHLIHYSYGVNSTEKGDLSSESTVSRIRTEHFPLTLESARPSHTSQYLCASSEMEQLNTGELFFGEGSRLTVL.

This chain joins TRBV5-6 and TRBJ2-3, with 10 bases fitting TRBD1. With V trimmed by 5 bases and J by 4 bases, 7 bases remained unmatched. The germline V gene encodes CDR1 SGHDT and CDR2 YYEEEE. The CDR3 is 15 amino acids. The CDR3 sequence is CASSYWDRGSDTQYF. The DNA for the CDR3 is TGTGCCAGCAGTTATTGGGACAGGGGTTCAGATACGCAGTATTTT. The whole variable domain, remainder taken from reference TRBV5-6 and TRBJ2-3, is DAGVTQSPTHLIKTRGQQVTLRCSPKSGHDTVSWYQQALGQGPQFIFQYYEEEERQRGNFPDRFSGHQFPNYSSELNVNALLLGDSALYLCASSYWDRGSDTQYFGPGTRLTVL.

The CDR3 coding sequence is TGTGCCAGCACTCAACGGGACCCAGGGGGACAGTTCTTC. This sequence encodes CASTQRDPGGQFF. This sequence joins TRBV6-6 and TRBJ2-1; 7 bases fit TRBD1. The CDR3 has 13 amino acids. The germline V gene has CDR1 MNHNY and CDR2 SVGAGI (reference sequence). V lost 7 bases, J lost 13 bases, and 13 bases stayed unmatched.

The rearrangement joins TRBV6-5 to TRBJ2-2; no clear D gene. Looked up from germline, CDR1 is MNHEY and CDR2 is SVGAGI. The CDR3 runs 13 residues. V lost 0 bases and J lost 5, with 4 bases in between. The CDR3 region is CASSYSITGELFF. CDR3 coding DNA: TGTGCCAGCAGTTACTCTATTACCGGGGAGCTGTTTTTT.

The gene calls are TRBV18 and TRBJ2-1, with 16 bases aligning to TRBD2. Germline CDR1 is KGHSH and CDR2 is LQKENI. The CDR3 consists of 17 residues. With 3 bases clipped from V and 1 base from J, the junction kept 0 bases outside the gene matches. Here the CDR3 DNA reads TGTGCCAGCTCACCGGGACTAGCGGGAGGGTCCTACAATGAGCAGTTCTTC. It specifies CASSPGLAGGSYNEQFF.

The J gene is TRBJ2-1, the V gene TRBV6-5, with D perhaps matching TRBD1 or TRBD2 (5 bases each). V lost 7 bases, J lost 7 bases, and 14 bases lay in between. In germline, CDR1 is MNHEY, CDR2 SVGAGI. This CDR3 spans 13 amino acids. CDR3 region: CASTDVGVNEQFF. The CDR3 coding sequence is TGTGCCAGCACTGACGTGGGGGTTAATGAGCAGTTCTTC.

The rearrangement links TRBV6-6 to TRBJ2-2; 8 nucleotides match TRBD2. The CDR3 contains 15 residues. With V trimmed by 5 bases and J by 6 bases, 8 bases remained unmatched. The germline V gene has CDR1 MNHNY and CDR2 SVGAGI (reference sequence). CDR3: CASSNPGLEPGELFF. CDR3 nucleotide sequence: TGTGCCAGCAGTAATCCGGGACTAGAGCCCGGGGAGCTGTTTTTT.

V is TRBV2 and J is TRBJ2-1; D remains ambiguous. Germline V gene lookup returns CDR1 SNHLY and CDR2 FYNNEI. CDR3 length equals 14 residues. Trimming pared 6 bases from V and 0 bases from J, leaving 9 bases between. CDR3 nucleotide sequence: TGTGCCAGCAGCTTACTACTCTCCTACAATGAGCAGTTCTTC. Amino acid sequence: CASSLLLSYNEQFF.

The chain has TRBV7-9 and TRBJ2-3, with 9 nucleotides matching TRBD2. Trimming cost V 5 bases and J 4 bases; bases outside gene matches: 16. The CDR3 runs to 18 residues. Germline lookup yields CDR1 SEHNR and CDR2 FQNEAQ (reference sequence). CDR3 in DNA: TGTGCCAGCAGCCTAGGCCCTCGGGGCGGGAGGGCCCCAGATACGCAGTATTTT. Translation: CASSLGPRGGRAPDTQYF. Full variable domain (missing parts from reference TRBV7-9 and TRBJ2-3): DTGVSQNPRHKITKRGQNVTFRCDPISEHNRLYWYRQTLGQGPEFLTYFQNEAQLEKSRLLSDRFSAERPKGSFSTLEIQRTEQGDSAMYLCASSLGPRGGRAPDTQYFGPGTRLTVL.

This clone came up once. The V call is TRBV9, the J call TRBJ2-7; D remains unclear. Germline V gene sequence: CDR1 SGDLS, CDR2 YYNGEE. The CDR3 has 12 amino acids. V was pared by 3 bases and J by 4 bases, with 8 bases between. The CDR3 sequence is CASSGDTYEQYF. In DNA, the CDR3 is TGTGCCAGCAGCGGTGACACATACGAGCAGTACTTC.

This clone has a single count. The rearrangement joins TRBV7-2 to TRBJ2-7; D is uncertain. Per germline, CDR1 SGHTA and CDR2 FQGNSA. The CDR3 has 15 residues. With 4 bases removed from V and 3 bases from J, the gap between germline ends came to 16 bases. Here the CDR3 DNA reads TGTGCCAGCAGCTCAGTGGGTAGCTGGGGCTACGAGCAGTACTTC. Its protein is CASSSVGSWGYEQYF.